This T cell receptor beta chain originates from a study of T cells after yellow fever vaccination. Study-wide results and caveats: Reappearance after the booster was seen for most primary-vaccination clones, at 95% to 97% CD4 and 70% to 90% CD8.

One entry per CDR3 protein, called by TCRdb with MiXCR from the 5' RACE reads. The data contain hundreds of thousands of distinct CDR3 sequences, 18% of them seen just once; the ten biggest clones take up roughly a sixth. This clonotype was detected a few times. The antigen is not known. The germline CDR1 and CDR2 sequences are SSHAT and FNYEAQ (reference sequence). The CDR3 totals 14 residues. The V gene lost 5 bases and the J gene lost 1 base, with 12 bases spanning the gap. The sequence derives from a man aged 18 to 35 who received the YFV17D yellow fever vaccine. The specimen was PBMCs, collected before the yellow fever booster vaccination. The J gene is TRBJ2-7, the V gene TRBV7-7; D unresolved. Here the CDR3 DNA reads TGTGCCAGCAGCCCAGAGGCATCGTCCTACGAGCAGTACTTC. Residues: CASSPEASSYEQYF.